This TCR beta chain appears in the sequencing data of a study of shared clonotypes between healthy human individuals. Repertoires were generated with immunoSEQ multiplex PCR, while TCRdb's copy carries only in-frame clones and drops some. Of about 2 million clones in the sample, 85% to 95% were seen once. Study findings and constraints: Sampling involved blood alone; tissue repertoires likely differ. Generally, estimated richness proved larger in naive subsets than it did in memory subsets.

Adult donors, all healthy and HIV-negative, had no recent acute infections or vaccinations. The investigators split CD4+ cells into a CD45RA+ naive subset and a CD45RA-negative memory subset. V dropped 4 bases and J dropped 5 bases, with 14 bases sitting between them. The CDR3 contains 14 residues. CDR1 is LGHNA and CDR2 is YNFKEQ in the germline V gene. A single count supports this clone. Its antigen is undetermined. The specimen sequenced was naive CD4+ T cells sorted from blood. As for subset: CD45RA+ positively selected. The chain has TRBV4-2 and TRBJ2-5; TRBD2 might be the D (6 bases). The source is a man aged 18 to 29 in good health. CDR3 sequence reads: CASSLRLGEETQYF. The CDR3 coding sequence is TGTGCCAGCAGCCTTCGACTAGGAGAGGAGACCCAGTACTTC.